The 10 T cell receptor beta chains presented below share a single source sample, sequenced in a study of cytomegalovirus exposure and HLA in healthy donors. It was with 60 Vbeta and 13 Jbeta primers that the PCR ran. Using immunoSEQ multiplex PCR, the repertoire was profiled, and TCRdb retains in-frame clones only, with some absent. The sample holds 160,000 or so clones; 80% are singletons and the top ten take 1.3%. The sequenced sample was PBMCs. The receptors originated from a man aged 30 to 39 in good health and CMV-seronegative.

V is TRBV4-1 and J is TRBJ2-1; a weak D match, TRBD2 (5 bases). Germline V gives CDR1 MGHRA, CDR2 YSYEKL. The V gene lost 1 base and the J gene lost 4 bases, with 17 bases spanning the gap. This CDR3 is built from 17 residues. The CDR3 DNA sequence: TGCGCCAGCAGCCAAGGCCCGGAGGTAGCGCCTTACAATGAGCAGTTCTTC. This encodes CASSQGPEVAPYNEQFF.

The rearrangement links TRBV15 to TRBJ2-7; TRBD2 agrees at 7 bases. Trimming cost V 0 bases and J 6 bases; bases outside gene matches: 8. CDR3 length: 15 residues. In germline, CDR1 is LNHNV, CDR2 YYDKDF (reference sequence). The CDR3 nucleotides are TGTGCCACCAGCAGAGATGGACTAGTGCTAGGCGAGCAGTACTTC. It translates to CATSRDGLVLGEQYF.

This clone has just one count. This chain links TRBV4-1 with TRBJ2-7, with a tentative D call TRBD1 (6 bases). Trimming pared 1 base from V and 3 bases from J, leaving 13 bases between. The CDR3 contains 15 residues. The germline V gene has CDR1 MGHRA and CDR2 YSYEKL. The CDR3, as DNA: TGCGCCAGCAGCCAAGCTCGCAGGGGCGGCTACGAGCAGTACTTC. Protein sequence: CASSQARRGGYEQYF.

The rearrangement uses TRBV5-6 and TRBJ1-5; TRBD1 might be the D (6 bases). V was cut by 0 bases and J by 0 bases, with 10 bases left in between. CDR1 and CDR2 from the germline V gene are SGHDT and YYEEEE. The CDR3 loop spans 16 amino acids. CDR3 DNA sequence: TGTGCCAGCAGCTTGGCCGGGACATATAGCAATCAGCCCCAGCATTTT. It is translated as CASSLAGTYSNQPQHF.

The chain links TRBV14 to TRBJ2-1; D may be TRBD2 (6 bases). CDR1 is SGHDN and CDR2 is FVKESK in the germline V gene. V lost 4 bases to trimming and J lost 8 bases, with 21 bases between them. This CDR3 has 16 amino acids. The CDR3 sequence is CASSRGSGPRGYEQFF. CDR3 sequence (DNA): TGTGCCAGCAGCCGGGGTAGCGGCCCTAGGGGTTATGAGCAGTTCTTC.

The chain recombines TRBV21-1 with TRBJ1-1; no check of the table's D call, TRBD1, against the DNA was made. TRBV21-1 constitutes a pseudogene. The CDR3 runs to 14 residues. CDR3 nucleotides: TGTGCCAGCAGCAACCCGGACACGAACACTGAAGCTTTCTTT. Encoded protein: CASSNPDTNTEAFF.

This chain joins TRBV6-6 and TRBJ1-5; D ambiguous. V lost 6 bases to trimming and J lost 0 bases, with 3 bases between them. Germline CDR1 MNHNY, CDR2 SVGAGI (reference sequence). The CDR3 length is 12 residues. CDR3 DNA sequence: TGTGCCAGCAGCAATAGCAATCAGCCCCAGCATTTT. The encoded protein is CASSNSNQPQHF.

This sequence joins TRBV7-9 and TRBJ1-1; perhaps TRBD1 as D (6 bases). V dropped 6 bases and J dropped 4 bases, with 12 bases sitting between them. This CDR3 spans 13 amino acids. The germline V gene encodes CDR1 SEHNR and CDR2 FQNEAQ (reference sequence). In nucleotides, the CDR3 is TGTGCCAGCAGTGAGGGGGTGGTCACTGAAGCTTTCTTT. Translating it yields CASSEGVVTEAFF.

This clone was seen just once. The chain carries TRBV11-3 and TRBJ2-3; 14 bases map to TRBD2. CDR1 and CDR2 (germline): SGHNT, YENEEA. This CDR3 region has 17 residues. Germline trimming cut 4 bases from V and 3 bases from J; bases unmatched to any gene: 6. The CDR3 sequence is CASSSTGTSGGTDTQYF. CDR3 coding DNA: TGTGCCAGCAGCTCTACCGGGACTAGCGGGGGAACAGATACGCAGTATTTT.

The gene calls are TRBV7-2 and TRBJ1-4; D remains ambiguous. The germline V gene has CDR1 SGHTA and CDR2 FQGNSA. V was pared by 2 bases and J by 8 bases, with 6 bases between. CDR3 length: 12 residues. CDR3 sequence (DNA): TGTGCCAGCAGCTTATCCACAGAAAAACTGTTTTTT. Amino acids: CASSLSTEKLFF.